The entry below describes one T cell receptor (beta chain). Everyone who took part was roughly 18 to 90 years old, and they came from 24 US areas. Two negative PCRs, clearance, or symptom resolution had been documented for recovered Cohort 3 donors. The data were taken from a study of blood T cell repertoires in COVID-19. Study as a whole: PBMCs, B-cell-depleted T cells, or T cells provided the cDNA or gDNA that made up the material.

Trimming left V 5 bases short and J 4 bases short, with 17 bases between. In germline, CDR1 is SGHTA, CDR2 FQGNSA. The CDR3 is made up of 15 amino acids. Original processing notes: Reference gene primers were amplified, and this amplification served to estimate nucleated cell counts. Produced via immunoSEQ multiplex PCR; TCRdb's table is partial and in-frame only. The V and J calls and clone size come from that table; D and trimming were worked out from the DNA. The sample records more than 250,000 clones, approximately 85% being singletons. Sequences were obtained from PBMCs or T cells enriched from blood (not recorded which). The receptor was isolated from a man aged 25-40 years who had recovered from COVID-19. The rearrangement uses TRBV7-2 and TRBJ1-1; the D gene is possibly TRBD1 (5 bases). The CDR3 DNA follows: TGTGCCAGCAGCGGGACTACCCTCGGCGCCACTGAAGCTTTCTTT. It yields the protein CASSGTTLGATEAFF.